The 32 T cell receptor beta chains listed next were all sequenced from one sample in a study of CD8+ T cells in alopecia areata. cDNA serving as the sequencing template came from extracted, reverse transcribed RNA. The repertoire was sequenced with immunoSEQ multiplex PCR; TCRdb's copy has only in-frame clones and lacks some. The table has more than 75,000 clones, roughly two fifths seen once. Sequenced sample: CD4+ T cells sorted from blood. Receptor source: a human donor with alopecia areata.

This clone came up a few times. In DNA form, the CDR3 reads TGTGCCAGCACCACAACTACTGGGGGAGCCTACGAGCAGTACTTC. Translated, it gives CASTTTTGGAYEQYF. The genes are TRBV28 and TRBJ2-7, with D tentatively TRBD1 or TRBD2 (5 bases each). Trimming took 7 bases from V and 2 from J, leaving 18 bases between them. The CDR3 spans 15 residues. The germline CDR1 and CDR2 sequences are MDHEN and SYDVKM.

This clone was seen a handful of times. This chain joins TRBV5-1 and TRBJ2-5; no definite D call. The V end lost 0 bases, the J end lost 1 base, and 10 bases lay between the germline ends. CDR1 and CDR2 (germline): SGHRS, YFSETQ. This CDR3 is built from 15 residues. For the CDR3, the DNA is TGCGCCAGCAGCTTGGTTGTCAGAGCCCAAGAGACCCAGTACTTC. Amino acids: CASSLVVRAQETQYF.

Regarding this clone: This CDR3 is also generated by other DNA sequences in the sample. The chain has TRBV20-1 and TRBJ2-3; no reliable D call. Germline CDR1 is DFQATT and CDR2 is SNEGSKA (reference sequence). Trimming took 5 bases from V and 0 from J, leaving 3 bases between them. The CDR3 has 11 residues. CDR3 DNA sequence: TGCAGTGCTGAGAGCACAGATACGCAGTATTTT. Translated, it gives CSAESTDTQYF.

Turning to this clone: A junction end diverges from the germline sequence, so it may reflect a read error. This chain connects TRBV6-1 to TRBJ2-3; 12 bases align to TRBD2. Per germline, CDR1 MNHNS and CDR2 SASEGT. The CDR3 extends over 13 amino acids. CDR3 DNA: TGTGCCAGCAAGGCTAGCGGGAGGGCCGGCCACTCTTTT. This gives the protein CASKASGRAGHSF.

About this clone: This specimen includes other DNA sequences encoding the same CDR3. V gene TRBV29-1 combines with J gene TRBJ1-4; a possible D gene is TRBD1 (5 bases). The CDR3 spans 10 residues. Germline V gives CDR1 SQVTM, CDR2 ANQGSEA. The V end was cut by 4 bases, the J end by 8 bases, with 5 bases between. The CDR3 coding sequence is TGCAGCGTTGGGGGGGAAAAACTGTTTTTT. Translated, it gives CSVGGEKLFF.

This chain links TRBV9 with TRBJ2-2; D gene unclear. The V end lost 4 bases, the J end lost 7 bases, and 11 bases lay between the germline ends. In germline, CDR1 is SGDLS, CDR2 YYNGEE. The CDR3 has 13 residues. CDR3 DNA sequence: TGTGCCAGCAGCCGGGCCCACTACGGGGAGCTGTTTTTT. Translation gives CASSRAHYGELFF. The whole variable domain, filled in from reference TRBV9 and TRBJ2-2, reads DSGVTQTPKHLITATGQRVTLRCSPRSGDLSVYWYQQSLDQGLQFLIQYYNGEERAKGNILERFSAQQFPDLHSELNLSSLELGDSALYFCASSRAHYGELFFGEGSRLTVL.

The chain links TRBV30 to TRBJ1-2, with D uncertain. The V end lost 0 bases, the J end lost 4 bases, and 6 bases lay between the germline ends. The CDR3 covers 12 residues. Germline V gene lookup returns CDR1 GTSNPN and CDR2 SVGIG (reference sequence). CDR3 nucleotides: TGTGCCTGGAGTGTACTTGGCTATGGCTACACCTTC. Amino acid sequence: CAWSVLGYGYTF. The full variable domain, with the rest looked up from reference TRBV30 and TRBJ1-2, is SQTIHQWPATLVQPVGSPLSLECTVEGTSNPNLYWYRQAAGRGLQLLFYSVGIGQISSEVPQNLSASRPQDRQFILSSKKLLLSDSGFYLCAWSVLGYGYTFGSGTRLTVV.

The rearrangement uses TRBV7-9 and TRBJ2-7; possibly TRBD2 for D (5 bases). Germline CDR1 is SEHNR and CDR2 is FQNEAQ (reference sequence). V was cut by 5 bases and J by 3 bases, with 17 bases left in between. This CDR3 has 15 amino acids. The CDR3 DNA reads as TGTGCCAGCAGCCCCGTGAGGAGGACTTTCTACGAGCAGTACTTC. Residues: CASSPVRRTFYEQYF.

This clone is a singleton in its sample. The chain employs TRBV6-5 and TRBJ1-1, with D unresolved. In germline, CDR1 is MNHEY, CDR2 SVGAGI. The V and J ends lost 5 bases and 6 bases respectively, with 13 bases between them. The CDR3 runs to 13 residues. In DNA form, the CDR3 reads TGTGCCAGCAGTACTTATTCGAGGCCTGAAGCTTTCTTT. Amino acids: CASSTYSRPEAFF.

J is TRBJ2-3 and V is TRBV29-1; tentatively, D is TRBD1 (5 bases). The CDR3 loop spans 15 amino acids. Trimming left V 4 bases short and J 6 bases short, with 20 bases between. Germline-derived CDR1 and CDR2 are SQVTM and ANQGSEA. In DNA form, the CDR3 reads TGCAGCGTTGTCCAGGGAAGACGGCAAGCTGATACGCAGTATTTT. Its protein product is CSVVQGRRQADTQYF.

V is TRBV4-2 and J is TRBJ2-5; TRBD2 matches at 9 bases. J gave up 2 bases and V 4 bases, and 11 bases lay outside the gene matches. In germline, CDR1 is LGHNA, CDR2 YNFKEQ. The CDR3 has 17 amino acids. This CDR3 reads CASSRQAASGDQETQYF. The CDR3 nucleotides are TGTGCCAGCAGCCGACAAGCGGCTAGCGGGGATCAAGAGACCCAGTACTTC.

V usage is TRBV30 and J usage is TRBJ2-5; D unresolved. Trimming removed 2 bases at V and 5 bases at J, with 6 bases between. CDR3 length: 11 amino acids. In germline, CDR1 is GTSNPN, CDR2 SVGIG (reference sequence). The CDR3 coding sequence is TGTGCCTGGAGTAACGGGGAGACCCAGTACTTC. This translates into CAWSNGETQYF.

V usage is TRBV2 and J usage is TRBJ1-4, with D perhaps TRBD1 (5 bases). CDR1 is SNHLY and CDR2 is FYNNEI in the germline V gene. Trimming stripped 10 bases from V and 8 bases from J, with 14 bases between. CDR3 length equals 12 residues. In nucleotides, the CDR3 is TGTGCCACGCAGGGTCTTGAAGAAAAACTGTTTTTT. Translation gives CATQGLEEKLFF.

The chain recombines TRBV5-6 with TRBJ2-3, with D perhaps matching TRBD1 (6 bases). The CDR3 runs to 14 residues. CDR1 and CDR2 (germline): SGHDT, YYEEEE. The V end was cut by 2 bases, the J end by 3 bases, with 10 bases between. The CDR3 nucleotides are TGTGCCAGCAGCTTCCAGGGGTCGACAGATACGCAGTATTTT. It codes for CASSFQGSTDTQYF.

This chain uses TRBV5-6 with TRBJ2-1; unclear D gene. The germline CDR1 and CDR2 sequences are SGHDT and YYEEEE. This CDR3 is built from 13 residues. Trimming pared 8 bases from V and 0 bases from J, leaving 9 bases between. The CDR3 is CARIQDSYNEQFF. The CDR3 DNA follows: TGTGCCAGGATCCAAGACTCCTACAATGAGCAGTTCTTC.

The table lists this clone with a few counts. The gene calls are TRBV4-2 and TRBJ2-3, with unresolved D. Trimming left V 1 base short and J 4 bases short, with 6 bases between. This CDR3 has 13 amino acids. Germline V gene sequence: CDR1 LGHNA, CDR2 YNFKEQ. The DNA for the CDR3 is TGTGCCAGCAGCCAAGTACCGGCAGATACGCAGTATTTT. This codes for CASSQVPADTQYF.

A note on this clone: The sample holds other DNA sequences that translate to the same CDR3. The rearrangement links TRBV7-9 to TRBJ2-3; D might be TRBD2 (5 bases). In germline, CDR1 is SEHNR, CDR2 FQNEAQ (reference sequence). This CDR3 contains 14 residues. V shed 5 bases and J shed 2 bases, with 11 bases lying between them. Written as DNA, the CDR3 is TGTGCCAGCAGCGTGAGCGGAAACACAGATACGCAGTATTTT. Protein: CASSVSGNTDTQYF.

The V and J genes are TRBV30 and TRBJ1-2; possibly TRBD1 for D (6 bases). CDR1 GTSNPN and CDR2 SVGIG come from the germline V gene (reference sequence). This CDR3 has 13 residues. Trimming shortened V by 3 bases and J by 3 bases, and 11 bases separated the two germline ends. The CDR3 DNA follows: TGTGCCTGGAGCCGGACAGAAGACTATGGCTACACCTTC. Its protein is CAWSRTEDYGYTF.

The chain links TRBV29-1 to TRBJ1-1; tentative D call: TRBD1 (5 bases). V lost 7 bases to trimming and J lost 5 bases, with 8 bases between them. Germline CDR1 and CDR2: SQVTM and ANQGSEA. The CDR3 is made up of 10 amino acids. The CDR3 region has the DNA TGCAGCGGATGGACAACTGAAGCTTTCTTT. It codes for CSGWTTEAFF.

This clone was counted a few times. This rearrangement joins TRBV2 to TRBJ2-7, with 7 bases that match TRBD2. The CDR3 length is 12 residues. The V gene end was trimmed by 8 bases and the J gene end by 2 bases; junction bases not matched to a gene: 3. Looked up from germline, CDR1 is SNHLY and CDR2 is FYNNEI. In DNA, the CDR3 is TGTGCCAGCGGGAGGGGCGCCTACGAGCAGTACTTC. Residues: CASGRGAYEQYF.

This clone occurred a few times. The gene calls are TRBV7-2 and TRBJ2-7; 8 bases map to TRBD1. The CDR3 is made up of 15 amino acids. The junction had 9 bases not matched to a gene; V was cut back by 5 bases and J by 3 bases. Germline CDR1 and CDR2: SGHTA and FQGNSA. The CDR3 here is CASSQRTGGHYEQYF. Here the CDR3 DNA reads TGTGCCAGCAGCCAGCGTACAGGGGGTCACTACGAGCAGTACTTC.

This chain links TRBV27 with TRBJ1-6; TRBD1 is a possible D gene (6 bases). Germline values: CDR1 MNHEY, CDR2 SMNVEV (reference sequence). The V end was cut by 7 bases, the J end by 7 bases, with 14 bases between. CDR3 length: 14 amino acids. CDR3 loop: CASKGGQLNSPLHF. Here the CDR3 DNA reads TGTGCCAGCAAGGGGGGCCAACTAAATTCACCCCTCCACTTT.

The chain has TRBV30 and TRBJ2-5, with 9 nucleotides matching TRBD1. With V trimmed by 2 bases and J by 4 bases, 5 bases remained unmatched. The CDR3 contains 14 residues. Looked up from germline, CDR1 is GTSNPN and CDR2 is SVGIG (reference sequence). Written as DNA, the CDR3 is TGTGCCTGGAGTTTAGGACAGGGGAGAGAGACCCAGTACTTC. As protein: CAWSLGQGRETQYF.

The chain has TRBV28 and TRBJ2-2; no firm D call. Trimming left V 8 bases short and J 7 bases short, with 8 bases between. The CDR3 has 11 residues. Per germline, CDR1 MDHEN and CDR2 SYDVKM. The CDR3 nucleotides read TGTGCCAGCCGTGTCCTCGGGGAGCTGTTTTTT. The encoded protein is CASRVLGELFF.

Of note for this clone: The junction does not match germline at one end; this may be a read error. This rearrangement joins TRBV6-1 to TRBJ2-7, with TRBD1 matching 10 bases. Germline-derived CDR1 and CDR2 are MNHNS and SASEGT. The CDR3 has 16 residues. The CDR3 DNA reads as TGTGCCATCAGTGATCCCAGAGGACAGGGGGACTACGAGCAGTACTTC. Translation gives CAISDPRGQGDYEQYF.

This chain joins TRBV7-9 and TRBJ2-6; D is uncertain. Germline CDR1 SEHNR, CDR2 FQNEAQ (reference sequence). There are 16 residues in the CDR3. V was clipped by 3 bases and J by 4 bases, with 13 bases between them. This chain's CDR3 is CASSFLLRAGANVLTF. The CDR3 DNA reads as TGTGCCAGCAGCTTTTTATTACGAGCAGGGGCCAACGTCCTGACTTTC.

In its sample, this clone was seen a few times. The CDR3 spells CASSQADKALQYF. The DNA of the CDR3 is TGCGCCAGCAGCCAGGCCGACAAGGCTCTCCAGTATTTT. This sequence joins TRBV4-1 and TRBJ2-3; no firm D call. There are 13 residues in the CDR3. CDR1 and CDR2 (germline): MGHRA, YSYEKL. V was trimmed by 3 bases and J by 12 bases, leaving 16 bases between them.

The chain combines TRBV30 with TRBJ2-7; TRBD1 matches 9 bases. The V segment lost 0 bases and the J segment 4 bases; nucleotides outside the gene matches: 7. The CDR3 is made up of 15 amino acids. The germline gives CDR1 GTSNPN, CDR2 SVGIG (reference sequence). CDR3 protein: CAWSVGGQGIYEQYF. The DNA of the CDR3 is TGTGCCTGGAGTGTGGGGGGACAGGGAATTTACGAGCAGTACTTC. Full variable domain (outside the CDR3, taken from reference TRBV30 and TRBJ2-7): SQTIHQWPATLVQPVGSPLSLECTVEGTSNPNLYWYRQAAGRGLQLLFYSVGIGQISSEVPQNLSASRPQDRQFILSSKKLLLSDSGFYLCAWSVGGQGIYEQYFGPGTRLTVT.

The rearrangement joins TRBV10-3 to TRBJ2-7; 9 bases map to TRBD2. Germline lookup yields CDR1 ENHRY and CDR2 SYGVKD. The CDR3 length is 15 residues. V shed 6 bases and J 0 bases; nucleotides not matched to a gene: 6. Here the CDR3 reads CAIRPGLASSYEQYF. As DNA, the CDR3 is TGTGCCATCAGACCCGGACTAGCGAGCTCCTACGAGCAGTACTTC.

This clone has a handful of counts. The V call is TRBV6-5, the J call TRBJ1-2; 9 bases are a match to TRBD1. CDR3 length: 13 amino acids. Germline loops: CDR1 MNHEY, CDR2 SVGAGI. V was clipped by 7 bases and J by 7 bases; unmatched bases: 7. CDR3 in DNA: TGTGCCAGCACCCGGACAGGGGATCCTGGCTACACCTTC. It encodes CASTRTGDPGYTF.

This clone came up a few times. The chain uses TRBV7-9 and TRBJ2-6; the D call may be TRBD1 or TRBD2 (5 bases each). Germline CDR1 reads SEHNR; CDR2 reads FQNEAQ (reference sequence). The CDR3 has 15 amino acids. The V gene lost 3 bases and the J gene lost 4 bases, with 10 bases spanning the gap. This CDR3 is CASSFVRGGANVLTF. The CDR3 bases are TGTGCCAGCAGCTTTGTCCGGGGCGGGGCCAACGTCCTGACTTTC.

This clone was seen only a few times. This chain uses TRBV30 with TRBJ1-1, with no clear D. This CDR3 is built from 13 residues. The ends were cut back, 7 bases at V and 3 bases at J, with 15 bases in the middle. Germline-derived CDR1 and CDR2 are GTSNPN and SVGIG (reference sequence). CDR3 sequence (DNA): TGTGCCTATACCCGGACTGGAGACACTGAAGCTTTCTTT. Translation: CAYTRTGDTEAFF.